The 26 T cell receptor beta chains reported below all come from one sample, sequenced in a study of T-cell reconstitution after alpha-beta-depleted transplantation in children. Unique molecular identifiers featured in how the TCRbeta library was prepared. TCRdb re-called the PCR reads through MiXCR, storing one row per CDR3 protein. The table shows around 200,000 distinct CDR3 sequences, with about 6.4% occurring only once. The sequencing here drew on PBMCs from the stem cell graft donor, taken from the stem cell graft. The source of these receptors is a human donor who donated a stem cell graft to a child with Wiskott-Aldrich syndrome.

This clonotype was found a few times. The rearrangement uses TRBV28 and TRBJ2-3, with 7 bases identical to TRBD1. This CDR3 spans 16 amino acids. The germline CDR1 and CDR2 sequences are MDHEN and SYDVKM. With V trimmed by 5 bases and J by 2 bases, 10 bases remained unmatched. CDR3 bases: TGTGCCAGCAGTCGCCAAGGGACAGCACTCACAGATACGCAGTATTTT. Translated, it gives CASSRQGTALTDTQYF.

This clonotype was seen many times. The chain recombines TRBV20-1 with TRBJ2-7; TRBD1 agrees at 7 bases. CDR3 length: 15 amino acids. V was clipped by 0 bases and J by 4 bases; unmatched bases: 9. Germline V gene data show CDR1 as DFQATT and CDR2 as SNEGSKA (reference sequence). Here the CDR3 DNA reads TGCAGTGCTAGAGAAGGACAGGTTAGCAGGTACGAGCAGTACTTC. Translated, it gives CSAREGQVSRYEQYF.

This clonotype has a handful of counts. The rearrangement links TRBV28 to TRBJ1-3; D might be TRBD1 (5 bases). With 5 bases removed from V and 5 bases from J, the gap between germline ends came to 16 bases. The CDR3 extends over 15 amino acids. CDR1 is MDHEN and CDR2 is SYDVKM in the germline V gene. The chain's CDR3 is CASSASEGRRNTIYF. In nucleotides, the CDR3 is TGTGCCAGCAGTGCATCGGAGGGGAGGAGAAACACCATATATTTT.

This clonotype showed up many times. V and J are TRBV30 and TRBJ2-1; D not certain. V lost 2 bases and J 9 bases, leaving 14 bases between the germline ends. The CDR3 runs to 13 residues. Germline V CDR1 and CDR2: GTSNPN, SVGIG (reference sequence). CDR3 in amino acids: CAWSQVMVVEQFF. The CDR3 nucleotides read TGTGCCTGGAGTCAGGTGATGGTGGTTGAGCAGTTCTTC.

This clonotype appeared many times. The chain combines TRBV10-3 with TRBJ1-1, with D unclear. This CDR3 spans 12 amino acids. CDR1 and CDR2 (germline): ENHRY, SYGVKD. With 0 bases removed from V and 9 bases from J, the gap between germline ends came to 8 bases. CDR3 coding DNA: TGTGCCATCAGTGAGTCTGAAGGAAAAGCTTTCTTT. This sequence encodes CAISESEGKAFF.

This clonotype was seen a few times. A junction end diverges from the germline sequence, so it may reflect a read error. V gene TRBV3-1 combines with J gene TRBJ1-5, with D possibly being TRBD1 (5 bases). Germline V lookup: CDR1 LGHDT, CDR2 YNNKEL (reference sequence). This CDR3 spans 14 amino acids. The CDR3 loop reads CASSQDWAGSGLRF. The CDR3, as DNA: TGTGCCAGCAGCCAAGATTGGGCAGGGTCGGGCCTTCGGTTT.

Many counts were recorded for this clonotype. The rearrangement joins TRBV2 to TRBJ2-3; 9 bases are shared with TRBD1. Germline CDR1 reads SNHLY; CDR2 reads FYNNEI. The CDR3 spans 17 residues. The junction had 8 bases not matched to a gene; V was cut back by 4 bases and J by 0 bases. In DNA, the CDR3 is TGTGCCAGCAGTGGTTTTCCGGGACAGGGTAGCACAGATACGCAGTATTTT. Translated, it gives CASSGFPGQGSTDTQYF.

This clonotype has a single count. It may be a read error: a sequence one base away is much more abundant. This chain joins TRBV29-1 and TRBJ2-4; 8 bases align to TRBD1. CDR3 size: 14 residues. Germline V CDR1 and CDR2: SQVTM, ANQGSEA. The chain's CDR3 is CSAGTGSNKNIQHF. The DNA of the CDR3 is TGCAGCGCCGGGACAGGTTCAAACAAAAACATTCAGCACTTC.

This clonotype appeared a few times. The V call is TRBV11-2, the J call TRBJ2-3, with D perhaps TRBD1 (5 bases). With 1 base removed from V and 1 base from J, the gap between germline ends came to 12 bases. This CDR3 is built from 16 residues. Germline-derived CDR1 and CDR2 are SGHAT and FQNNGV. The chain's CDR3 is CASSLAVGAGTDTQYF. CDR3 DNA sequence: TGTGCCAGCAGCTTAGCCGTAGGGGCGGGCACAGATACGCAGTATTTT. Using reference TRBV11-2 and TRBJ2-3 for the parts outside the CDR3, the full variable domain is EAGVAQSPRYKIIEKRQSVAFWCNPISGHATLYWYQQILGQGPKLLIQFQNNGVVDDSQLPKDRFSAERLKGVDSTLKIQPAKLEDSAVYLCASSLAVGAGTDTQYFGPGTRLTVL.

Many counts were recorded for this clonotype. J is TRBJ2-3 and V is TRBV20-1, with 10 bases identical to TRBD2. J was trimmed by 4 bases and V by 2 bases; bases with no gene match: 3. This CDR3 contains 14 residues. Germline loops: CDR1 DFQATT, CDR2 SNEGSKA (reference sequence). The chain's CDR3 is CSARQAGGPDTQYF. The CDR3 DNA sequence: TGCAGTGCTAGACAAGCGGGGGGGCCAGATACGCAGTATTTT.

This clonotype has a count of ten or more. The chain has TRBV12-3 or TRBV12-4 and TRBJ1-6; D perhaps matches TRBD1 (5 bases). Trimming left V 5 bases short and J 5 bases short, with 10 bases between. The CDR3 spans 14 residues. The CDR3 DNA is TGTGCCAGCAGTCGGGCCAGGGATAATTCACCCCTCCACTTT. As protein: CASSRARDNSPLHF.

This clonotype was counted at least ten times. The chain links TRBV2 to TRBJ1-2; D not resolved. This CDR3 is 10 amino acids long. Deletions cut 6 bases from V and 4 bases from J, with 3 bases between. Germline CDR1 and CDR2: SNHLY and FYNNEI. For the CDR3, the DNA is TGTGCCAGCAGCACCTATGGCTACACCTTC. Encoded protein: CASSTYGYTF.

This clonotype was picked up many times. The chain combines TRBV5-1 with TRBJ2-7; D might be TRBD1 or TRBD2, each matching 5 bases. Germline lookup yields CDR1 SGHRS and CDR2 YFSETQ. V lost 3 bases and J 5 bases, leaving 15 bases between the germline ends. This CDR3 comprises 14 residues. The CDR3 spells CASSSGTFSDEQYF. CDR3 in DNA: TGCGCCAGCAGCTCCGGGACCTTTAGTGACGAGCAGTACTTC.

Ten or more counts support this clonotype. J is TRBJ2-7 and V is TRBV5-1; 9 nucleotides agree with TRBD2. CDR1 is SGHRS, CDR2 YFSETQ, per germline. The CDR3 contains 16 residues. V shed 0 bases and J 0 bases; nucleotides not matched to a gene: 4. CDR3 region: CASSLDAGGSSYEQYF. As DNA, the CDR3 is TGCGCCAGCAGCTTGGATGCGGGGGGGAGCTCCTACGAGCAGTACTTC.

The chain has TRBV6-5 and TRBJ1-1; D remains unclear. The CDR3 consists of 11 residues. V was shortened by 2 bases and J by 10 bases, with 8 bases between the two germline ends. Germline CDR1 MNHEY, CDR2 SVGAGI. The DNA of the CDR3 is TGTGCCAGCAGTTACCCCCCAACAGCTTTCTTT. It codes for CASSYPPTAFF.

This chain connects TRBV18 to TRBJ1-2; unclear D gene. The germline V and J ends were trimmed by 3 bases and 8 bases, with 7 bases remaining between them. Germline V gene lookup returns CDR1 KGHSH and CDR2 LQKENI. This CDR3 region has 11 residues. The CDR3 protein is CASSPSQGYTF. CDR3 in DNA: TGTGCCAGCTCACCCTCTCAAGGCTACACCTTC.

This clonotype was recorded many times. The CDR3 nucleotides read TGTGCCAGCAGTTATCAGGTGAACACTGAAGCTTTCTTT. Translation: CASSYQVNTEAFF. V gene TRBV6-5 combines with J gene TRBJ1-1; D remains unclear. This CDR3 has 13 amino acids. CDR1 and CDR2 (germline): MNHEY, SVGAGI. Trimming removed 3 bases from V and 0 bases from J, with 5 bases in between.

This clonotype has a count of ten or more. J is TRBJ2-7 and V is TRBV12-3 or TRBV12-4; 9 bases match TRBD2. The CDR3 covers 14 residues. Trimming took 3 bases from V and 0 from J; bases not matched to a gene: 0. The CDR3 sequence is CASSFSGSSYEQYF. The CDR3 bases are TGTGCCAGCAGTTTTAGCGGGAGCTCCTACGAGCAGTACTTC.

This clonotype was counted ten times or more. The chain links TRBV7-9 to TRBJ1-1; no clear D gene. The CDR3 loop spans 14 amino acids. Looked up from germline, CDR1 is SEHNR and CDR2 is FQNEAQ (reference sequence). V was clipped by 2 bases and J by 1 base, with 8 bases between them. The CDR3 nucleotides read TGTGCCAGCAGCTTAACAAACAGGAACACTGAAGCTTTCTTT. Translating gives CASSLTNRNTEAFF.

This clonotype occurred many times. The gene calls are TRBV7-9 and TRBJ2-7; 7 bases align to TRBD2. The V gene's germline CDR1 is SEHNR and CDR2 FQNEAQ (reference sequence). Trimming removed 10 bases from V and 6 bases from J; junction bases left unmatched: 18. The CDR3 has 15 amino acids. The CDR3 reads CAIYPRDYGSGEQYF. CDR3 DNA: TGTGCCATCTACCCCCGGGACTACGGTTCGGGCGAGCAGTACTTC.

This clonotype has a count of ten or more. The germline gene is not matched at one end of the junction; a read error may be the cause. This chain uses TRBV7-2 with TRBJ2-7; the D gene is possibly TRBD1 (6 bases). Germline CDR1 reads SGHTA; CDR2 reads FQGNSA. The CDR3 is 17 residues long. CDR3 loop: CASTLTRGYTGSYEQYF. As DNA, the CDR3 is TGTGCCAGCACCTTAACAAGGGGGTACACCGGCTCCTACGAGCAGTACTTC.

This clonotype has ten or more counts. CDR3 in amino acids: CASSLGVATEAFF. In nucleotides, the CDR3 is TGTGCCAGCAGTTTAGGGGTGGCTACTGAAGCTTTCTTT. The chain is built from TRBV27 and TRBJ1-1; no definite D call. Germline V gives CDR1 MNHEY, CDR2 SMNVEV (reference sequence). The V and J ends lost 2 bases and 5 bases respectively, with 9 bases between them. The CDR3 is 13 residues long.

Turning to this clonotype: A much larger clone lies one base from this, so it may be a read error. Likely a read error: the CDR3 ends without its conserved phenylalanine or tryptophan. This chain links TRBV7-6 with TRBJ2-3; possibly TRBD1 or TRBD2 for D (5 bases each). The ends were cut back, 8 bases at V and 0 bases at J, with 9 bases in the middle. The CDR3 is 13 amino acids. In germline, CDR1 is SGHVS, CDR2 FNYEAQ. As DNA, the CDR3 is TGTGCCAGCGGGGGATATAGCACAGATACGCAGTATCTT. Amino acid sequence: CASGGYSTDTQYL.

Many counts were recorded for this clonotype. The CDR3 DNA reads as TGTGCCAGCAACCTAGCAGGGACGGGAAACACCATATATTTT. Protein product: CASNLAGTGNTIYF. The chain links TRBV28 to TRBJ1-3; D may be TRBD1 (5 bases). V lost 7 bases and J 4 bases, leaving 14 bases between the germline ends. Germline CDR1 and CDR2: MDHEN and SYDVKM. The CDR3 consists of 14 residues.

The sample holds many counts of this clonotype. The chain uses TRBV29-1 and TRBJ2-1; D uncertain. V lost 1 base and J 7 bases, leaving 14 bases between the germline ends. This CDR3 region has 14 residues. Germline CDR1 SQVTM, CDR2 ANQGSEA. The CDR3 reads CSVEGQKLWNEQFF. CDR3 sequence (DNA): TGCAGCGTTGAAGGGCAGAAGCTTTGGAATGAGCAGTTCTTC.

This clonotype was found many times. V gene TRBV15 combines with J gene TRBJ1-2; D remains unclear. There are 11 residues in the CDR3. Germline loops: CDR1 LNHNV, CDR2 YYDKDF (reference sequence). Trimming removed 0 bases at V and 7 bases at J, with 3 bases between. CDR3 sequence reads: CATSRDGGYTF. For the CDR3, the DNA is TGTGCCACCAGCAGAGATGGTGGCTACACCTTC.